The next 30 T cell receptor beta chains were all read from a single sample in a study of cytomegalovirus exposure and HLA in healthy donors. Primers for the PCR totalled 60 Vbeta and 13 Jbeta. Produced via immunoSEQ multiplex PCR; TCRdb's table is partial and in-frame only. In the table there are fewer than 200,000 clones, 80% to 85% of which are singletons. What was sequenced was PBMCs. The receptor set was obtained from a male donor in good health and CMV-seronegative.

The CDR3, as DNA: TGTGCCAGCAGCCTTATCATGGGTACGGGGCAGTTCTTC. It yields the protein CASSLIMGTGQFF. The chain uses TRBV7-9 and TRBJ2-1; D unresolved. Germline-derived CDR1 and CDR2 are SEHNR and FQNEAQ (reference sequence). The V end was cut by 5 bases, the J end by 12 bases, with 17 bases between. The CDR3 spans 13 residues.

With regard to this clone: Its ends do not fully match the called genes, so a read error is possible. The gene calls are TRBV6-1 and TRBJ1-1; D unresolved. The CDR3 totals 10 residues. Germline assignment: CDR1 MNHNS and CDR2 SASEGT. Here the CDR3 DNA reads TGTGCCAGCAGTAACATTGAAGCTTTCTTT. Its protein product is CASSNIEAFF.

The CDR3 DNA is TGTGCCAGCAGCTTAGAGCAGGGGGCACGATACGAGCAGTACTTC. Protein: CASSLEQGARYEQYF. The V call is TRBV7-9, the J call TRBJ2-7; TRBD1 matches at 8 bases. The CDR3 is made up of 15 amino acids. Germline loops: CDR1 SEHNR, CDR2 FQNEAQ (reference sequence). Losses at the gene ends were 1 base for V and 4 bases for J; bases not matched to a gene: 6. The whole variable domain, remainder taken from reference TRBV7-9 and TRBJ2-7, is DTGVSQNPRHKITKRGQNVTFRCDPISEHNRLYWYRQTLGQGPEFLTYFQNEAQLEKSRLLSDRFSAERPKGSFSTLEIQRTEQGDSAMYLCASSLEQGARYEQYFGPGTRLTVT.

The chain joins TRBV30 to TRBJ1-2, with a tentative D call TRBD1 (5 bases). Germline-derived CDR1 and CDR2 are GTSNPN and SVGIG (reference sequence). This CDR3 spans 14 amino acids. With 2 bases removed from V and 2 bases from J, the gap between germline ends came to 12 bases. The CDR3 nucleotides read TGTGCCTGGAGTACAGGAACCCTCAACTATGGCTACACCTTC. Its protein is CAWSTGTLNYGYTF.

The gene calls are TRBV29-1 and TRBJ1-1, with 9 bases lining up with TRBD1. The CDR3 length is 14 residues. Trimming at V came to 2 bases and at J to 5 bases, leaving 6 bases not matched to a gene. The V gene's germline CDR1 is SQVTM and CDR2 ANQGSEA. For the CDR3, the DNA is TGCAGCGTTGAACGGACAGGGGAAGTAACTGAAGCTTTCTTT. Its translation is CSVERTGEVTEAFF. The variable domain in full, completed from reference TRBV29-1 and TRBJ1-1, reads SAVISQKPSRDICQRGTSLTIQCQVDSQVTMMFWYRQQPGQSLTLIATANQGSEATYESGFVIDKFPISRPNLTFSTLTVSNMSPEDSSIYLCSVERTGEVTEAFFGQGTRLTVV.

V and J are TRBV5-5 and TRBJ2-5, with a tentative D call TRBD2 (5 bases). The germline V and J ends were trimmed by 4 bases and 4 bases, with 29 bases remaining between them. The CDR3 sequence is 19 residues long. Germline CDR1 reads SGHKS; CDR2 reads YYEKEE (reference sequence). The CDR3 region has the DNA TGTGCCAGCAGCCTACGGACTCGGGCGGGTGGTGGGCCAATAGAGACCCAGTACTTC. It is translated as CASSLRTRAGGGPIETQYF.

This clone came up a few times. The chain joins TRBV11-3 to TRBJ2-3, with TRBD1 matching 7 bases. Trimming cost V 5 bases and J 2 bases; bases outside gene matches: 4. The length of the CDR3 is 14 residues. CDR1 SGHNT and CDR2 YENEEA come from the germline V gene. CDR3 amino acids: CASSPGQATDTQYF. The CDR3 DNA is TGTGCCAGCAGCCCCGGACAGGCCACAGATACGCAGTATTTT.

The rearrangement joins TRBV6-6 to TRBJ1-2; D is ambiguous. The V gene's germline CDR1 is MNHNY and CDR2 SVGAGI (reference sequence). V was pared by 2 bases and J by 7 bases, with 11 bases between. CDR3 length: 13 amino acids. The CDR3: CASSYGLTGGYTF. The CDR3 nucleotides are TGTGCCAGCAGTTACGGTCTTACGGGTGGCTACACCTTC.

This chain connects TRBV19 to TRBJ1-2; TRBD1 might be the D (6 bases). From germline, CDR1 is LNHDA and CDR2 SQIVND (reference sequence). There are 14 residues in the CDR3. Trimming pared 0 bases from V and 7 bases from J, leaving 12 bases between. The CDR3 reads CASSIEQGRGGYTF. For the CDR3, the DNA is TGTGCCAGTAGTATAGAGCAGGGGCGAGGTGGCTACACCTTC.

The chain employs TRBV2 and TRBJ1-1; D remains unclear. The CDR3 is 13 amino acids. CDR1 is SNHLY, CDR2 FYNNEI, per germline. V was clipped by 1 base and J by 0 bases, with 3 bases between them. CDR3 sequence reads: CASSEDMNTEAFF. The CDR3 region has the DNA TGTGCCAGCAGTGAAGACATGAACACTGAAGCTTTCTTT. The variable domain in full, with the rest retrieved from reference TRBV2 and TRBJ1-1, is EPEVTQTPSHQVTQMGQEVILRCVPISNHLYFYWYRQILGQKVEFLVSFYNNEISEKSEIFDDQFSVERPDGSNFTLKIRSTKLEDSAMYFCASSEDMNTEAFFGQGTRLTVV.

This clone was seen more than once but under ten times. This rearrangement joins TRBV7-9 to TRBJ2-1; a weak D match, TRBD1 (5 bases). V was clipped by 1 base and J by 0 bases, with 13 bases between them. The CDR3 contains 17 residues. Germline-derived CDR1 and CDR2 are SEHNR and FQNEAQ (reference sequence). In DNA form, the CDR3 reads TGTGCCAGCAGCTTAGTGCAGGGCACGGGCTCCTACAATGAGCAGTTCTTC. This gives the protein CASSLVQGTGSYNEQFF.

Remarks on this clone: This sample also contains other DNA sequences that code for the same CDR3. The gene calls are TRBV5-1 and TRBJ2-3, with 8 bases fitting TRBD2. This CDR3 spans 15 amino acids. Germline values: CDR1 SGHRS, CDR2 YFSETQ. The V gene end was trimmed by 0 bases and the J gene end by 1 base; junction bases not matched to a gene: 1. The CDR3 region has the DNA TGCGCCAGCAGCTTGGGTAGCGGGGGCACAGATACGCAGTATTTT. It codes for CASSLGSGGTDTQYF.

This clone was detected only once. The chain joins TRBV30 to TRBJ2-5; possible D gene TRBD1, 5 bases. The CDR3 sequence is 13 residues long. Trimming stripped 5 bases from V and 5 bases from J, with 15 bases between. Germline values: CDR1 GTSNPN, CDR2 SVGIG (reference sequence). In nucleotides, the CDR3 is TGTGCCTGGTCTCCAGGGTTGGGGGAGACCCAGTACTTC. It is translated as CAWSPGLGETQYF.

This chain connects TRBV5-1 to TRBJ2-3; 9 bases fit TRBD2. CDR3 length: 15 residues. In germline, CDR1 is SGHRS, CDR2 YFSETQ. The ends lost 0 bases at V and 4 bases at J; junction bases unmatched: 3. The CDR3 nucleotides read TGCGCCAGCAGCTTGGTTAGCGGGGGTTCAGATACGCAGTATTTT. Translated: CASSLVSGGSDTQYF.

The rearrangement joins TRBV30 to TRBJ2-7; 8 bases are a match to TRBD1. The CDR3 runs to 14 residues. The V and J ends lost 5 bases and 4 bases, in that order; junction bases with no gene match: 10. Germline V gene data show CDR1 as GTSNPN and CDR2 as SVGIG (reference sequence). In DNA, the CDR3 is TGTGCCTGGGGACAGGGTTTCTCTCCATACGAGCAGTACTTC. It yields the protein CAWGQGFSPYEQYF. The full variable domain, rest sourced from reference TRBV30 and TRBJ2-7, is SQTIHQWPATLVQPVGSPLSLECTVEGTSNPNLYWYRQAAGRGLQLLFYSVGIGQISSEVPQNLSASRPQDRQFILSSKKLLLSDSGFYLCAWGQGFSPYEQYFGPGTRLTVT.

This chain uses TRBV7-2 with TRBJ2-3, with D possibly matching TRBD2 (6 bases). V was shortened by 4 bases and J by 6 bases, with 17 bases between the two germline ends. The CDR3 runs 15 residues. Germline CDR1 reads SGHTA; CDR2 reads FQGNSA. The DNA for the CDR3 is TGTGCCAGCAGCTCCACGCTCCAACTAGCTGATACGCAGTATTTT. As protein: CASSSTLQLADTQYF.

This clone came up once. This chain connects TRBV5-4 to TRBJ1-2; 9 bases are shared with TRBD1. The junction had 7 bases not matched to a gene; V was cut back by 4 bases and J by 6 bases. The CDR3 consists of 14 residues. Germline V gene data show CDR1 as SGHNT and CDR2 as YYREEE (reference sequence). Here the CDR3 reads CASSPRGTGNGYTF. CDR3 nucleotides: TGTGCCAGCAGCCCCCGTGGGACAGGGAATGGCTACACCTTC.

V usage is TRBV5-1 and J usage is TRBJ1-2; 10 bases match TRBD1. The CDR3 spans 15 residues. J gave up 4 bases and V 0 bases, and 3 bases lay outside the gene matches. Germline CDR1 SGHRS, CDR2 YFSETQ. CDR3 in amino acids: CASSLGDRGSYGYTF. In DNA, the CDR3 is TGCGCCAGCAGCTTGGGGGACAGGGGAAGCTATGGCTACACCTTC.

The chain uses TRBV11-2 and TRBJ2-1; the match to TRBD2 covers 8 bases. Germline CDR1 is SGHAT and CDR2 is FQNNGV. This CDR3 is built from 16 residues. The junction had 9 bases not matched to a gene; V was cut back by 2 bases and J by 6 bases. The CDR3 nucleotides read TGTGCCAGCAGCTTACGTCCCGGGGGGGGCTTCAATGAGCAGTTCTTC. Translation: CASSLRPGGGFNEQFF.

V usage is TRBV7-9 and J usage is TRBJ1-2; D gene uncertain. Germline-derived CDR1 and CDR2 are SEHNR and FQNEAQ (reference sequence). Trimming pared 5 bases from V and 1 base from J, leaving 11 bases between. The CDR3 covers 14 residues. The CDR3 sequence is CASSPNPYNYGYTF. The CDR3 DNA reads TGTGCCAGCAGCCCCAACCCCTATAACTATGGCTACACCTTC.

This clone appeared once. CDR3: CASMSPDRGDGYTF. CDR3 bases: TGTGCCAGCATGTCTCCTGACAGGGGAGATGGCTACACCTTC. The chain uses TRBV6-6 and TRBJ1-2; TRBD1 agrees at 8 bases. In germline, CDR1 is MNHNY, CDR2 SVGAGI (reference sequence). The junction had 10 bases not matched to a gene; V was cut back by 7 bases and J by 6 bases. The CDR3 loop spans 14 amino acids.

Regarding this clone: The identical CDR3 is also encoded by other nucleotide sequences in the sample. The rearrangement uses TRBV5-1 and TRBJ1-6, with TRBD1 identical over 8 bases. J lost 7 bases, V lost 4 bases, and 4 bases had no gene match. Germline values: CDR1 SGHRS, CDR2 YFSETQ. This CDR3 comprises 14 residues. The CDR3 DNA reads TGCGCCAGCAGCGTAGGACAGGGAAATTCACCCCTCCACTTT. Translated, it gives CASSVGQGNSPLHF.

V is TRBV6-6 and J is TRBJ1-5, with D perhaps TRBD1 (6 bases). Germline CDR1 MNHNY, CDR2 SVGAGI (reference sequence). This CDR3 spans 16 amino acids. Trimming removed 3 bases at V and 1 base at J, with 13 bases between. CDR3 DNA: TGTGCCAGCAGTTATGACAGGCCCCGAAGCAATCAGCCCCAGCATTTT. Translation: CASSYDRPRSNQPQHF.

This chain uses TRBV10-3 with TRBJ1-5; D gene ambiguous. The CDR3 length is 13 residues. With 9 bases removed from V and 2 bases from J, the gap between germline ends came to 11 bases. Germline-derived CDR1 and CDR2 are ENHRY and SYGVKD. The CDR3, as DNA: TGTGCCATGGGGAGTTCCCGCAATCAGCCCCAGCATTTT. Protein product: CAMGSSRNQPQHF.

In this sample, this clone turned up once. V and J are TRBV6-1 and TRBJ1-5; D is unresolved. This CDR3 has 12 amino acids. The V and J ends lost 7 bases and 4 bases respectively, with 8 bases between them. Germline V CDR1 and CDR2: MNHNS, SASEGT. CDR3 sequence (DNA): TGTGCCAGCAAGCAGGCGAATCAGCCCCAGCATTTT. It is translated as CASKQANQPQHF.

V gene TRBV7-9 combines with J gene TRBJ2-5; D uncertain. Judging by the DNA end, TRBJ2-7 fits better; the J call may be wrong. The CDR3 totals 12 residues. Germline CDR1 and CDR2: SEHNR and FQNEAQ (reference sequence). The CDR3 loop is CASSILSYEQYF. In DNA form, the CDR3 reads TGTGCCAGCAGCATTCTCTCCTACGAGCAGTACTTC.

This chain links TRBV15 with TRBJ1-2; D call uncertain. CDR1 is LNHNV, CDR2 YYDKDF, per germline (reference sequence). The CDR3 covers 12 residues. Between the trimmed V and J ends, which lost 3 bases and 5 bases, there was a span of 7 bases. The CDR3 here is CATSSQRYGYTF. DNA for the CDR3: TGTGCCACCAGCAGTCAACGGTATGGCTACACCTTC. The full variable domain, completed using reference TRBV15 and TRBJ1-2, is DAMVIQNPRYQVTQFGKPVTLSCSQTLNHNVMYWYQQKSSQAPKLLFHYYDKDFNNEADTPDNFQSRRPNTSFCFLDIRSPGLGDTAMYLCATSSQRYGYTFGSGTRLTVV.

CDR3 sequence: CSVVYNGVGNTIYF. The CDR3 DNA follows: TGCAGCGTTGTTTATAACGGAGTCGGAAACACCATATATTTT. The rearrangement links TRBV29-1 to TRBJ1-3; no firm D call. Germline V gene data show CDR1 as SQVTM and CDR2 as ANQGSEA. CDR3 size: 14 residues. Deletions cut 4 bases from V and 4 bases from J, with 14 bases between.

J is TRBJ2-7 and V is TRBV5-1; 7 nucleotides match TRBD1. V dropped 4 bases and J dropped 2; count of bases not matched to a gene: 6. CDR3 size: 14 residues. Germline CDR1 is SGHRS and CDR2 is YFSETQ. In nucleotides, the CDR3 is TGCGCCAGCAGCCTACAGGGGTTCCCCTACGAGCAGTACTTC. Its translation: CASSLQGFPYEQYF.

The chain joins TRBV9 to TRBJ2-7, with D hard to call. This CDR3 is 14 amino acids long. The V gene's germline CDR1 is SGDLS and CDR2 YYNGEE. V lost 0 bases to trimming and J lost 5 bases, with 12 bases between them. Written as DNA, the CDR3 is TGTGCCAGCAGCGTAGAGAGCCGAAGTAACGAGCAGTACTTC. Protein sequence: CASSVESRSNEQYF.